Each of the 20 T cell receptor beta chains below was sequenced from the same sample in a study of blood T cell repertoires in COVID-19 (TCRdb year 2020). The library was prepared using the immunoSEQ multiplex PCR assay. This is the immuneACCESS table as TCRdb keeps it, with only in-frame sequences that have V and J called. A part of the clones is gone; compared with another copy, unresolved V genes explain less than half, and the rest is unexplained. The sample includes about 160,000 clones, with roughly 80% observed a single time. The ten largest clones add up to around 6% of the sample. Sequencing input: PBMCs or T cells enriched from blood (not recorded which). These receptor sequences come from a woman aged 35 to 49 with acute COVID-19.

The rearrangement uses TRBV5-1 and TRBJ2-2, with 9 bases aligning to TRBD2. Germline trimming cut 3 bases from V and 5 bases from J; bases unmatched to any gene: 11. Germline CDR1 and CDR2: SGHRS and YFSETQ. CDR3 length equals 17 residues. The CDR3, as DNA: TGCGCCAGCAGCTCGCAAGGACTAGCGCAAGGGACCGGGGAGCTGTTTTTT. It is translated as CASSSQGLAQGTGELFF.

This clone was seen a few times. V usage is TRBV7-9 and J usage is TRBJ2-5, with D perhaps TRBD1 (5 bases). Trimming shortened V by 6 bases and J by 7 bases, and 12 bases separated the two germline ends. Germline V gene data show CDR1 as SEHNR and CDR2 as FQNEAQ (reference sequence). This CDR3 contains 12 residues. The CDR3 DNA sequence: TGTGCCAGCAGTCCTTCGCAGGGGACCCAGTACTTC. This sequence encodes CASSPSQGTQYF. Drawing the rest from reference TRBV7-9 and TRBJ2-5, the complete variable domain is DTGVSQNPRHKITKRGQNVTFRCDPISEHNRLYWYRQTLGQGPEFLTYFQNEAQLEKSRLLSDRFSAERPKGSFSTLEIQRTEQGDSAMYLCASSPSQGTQYFGPGTRLLVL.

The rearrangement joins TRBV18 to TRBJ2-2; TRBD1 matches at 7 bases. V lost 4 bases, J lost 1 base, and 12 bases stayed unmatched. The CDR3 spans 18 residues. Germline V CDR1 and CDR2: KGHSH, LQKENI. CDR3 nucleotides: TGTGCCAGCTCACGTTTAAGACAGGGAGACTTGAACACCGGGGAGCTGTTTTTT. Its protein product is CASSRLRQGDLNTGELFF. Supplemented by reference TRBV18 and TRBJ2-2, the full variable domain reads NAGVMQNPRHLVRRRGQEARLRCSPMKGHSHVYWYRQLPEEGLKFMVYLQKENIIDESGMPKERFSAEFPKEGPSILRIQQVVRGDSAAYFCASSRLRQGDLNTGELFFGEGSRLTVL.

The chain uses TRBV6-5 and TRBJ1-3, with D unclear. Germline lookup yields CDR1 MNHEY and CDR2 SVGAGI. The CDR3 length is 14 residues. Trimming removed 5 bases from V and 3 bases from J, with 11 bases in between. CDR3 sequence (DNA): TGTGCCAGCAGTAGCAACCCTTATGGAAACACCATATATTTT. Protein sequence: CASSSNPYGNTIYF.

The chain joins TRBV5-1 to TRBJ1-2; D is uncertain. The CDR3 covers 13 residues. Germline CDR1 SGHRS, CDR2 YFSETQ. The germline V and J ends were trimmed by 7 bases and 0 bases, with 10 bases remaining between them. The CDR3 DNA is TGCGCCAGCCGGGATCCTGCTAACTATGGCTACACCTTC. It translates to CASRDPANYGYTF.

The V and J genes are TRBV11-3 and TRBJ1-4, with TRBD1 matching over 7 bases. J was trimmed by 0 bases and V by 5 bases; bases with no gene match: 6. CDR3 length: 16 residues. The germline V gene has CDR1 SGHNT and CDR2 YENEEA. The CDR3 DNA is TGTGCCAGCAGCGACGGGACAGCCGCAACTAATGAAAAACTGTTTTTT. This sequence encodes CASSDGTAATNEKLFF.

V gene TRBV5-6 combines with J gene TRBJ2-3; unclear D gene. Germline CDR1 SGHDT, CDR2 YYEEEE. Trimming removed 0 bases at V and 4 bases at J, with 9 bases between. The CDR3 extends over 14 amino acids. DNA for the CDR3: TGTGCCAGCAGCTTGGTGGCGGCCCCAGATACGCAGTATTTT. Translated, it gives CASSLVAAPDTQYF.

This CDR3 is CASSLTGLAGGPYNEQFF. CDR3 nucleotides: TGTGCCAGCAGCTTAACGGGACTAGCGGGAGGGCCATACAATGAGCAGTTCTTC. The rearrangement uses TRBV7-3 and TRBJ2-1; 16 nucleotides agree with TRBD2. This CDR3 has 18 residues. V lost 0 bases to trimming and J lost 4 bases; unmatched junction nucleotides: 3. The germline gives CDR1 SGHTA, CDR2 FQGTGA.

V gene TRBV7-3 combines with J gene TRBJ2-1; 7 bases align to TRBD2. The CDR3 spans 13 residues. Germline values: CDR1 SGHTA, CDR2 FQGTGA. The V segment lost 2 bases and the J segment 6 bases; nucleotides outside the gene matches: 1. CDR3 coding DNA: TGTGCCAGCAGCTTAGGGACTACCAATGAGCAGTTCTTC. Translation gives CASSLGTTNEQFF.

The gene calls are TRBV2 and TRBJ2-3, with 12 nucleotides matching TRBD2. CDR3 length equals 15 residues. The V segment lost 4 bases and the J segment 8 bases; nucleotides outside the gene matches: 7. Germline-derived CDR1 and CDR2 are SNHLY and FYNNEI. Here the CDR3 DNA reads TGTGCCAGCAGTGTGCGACTAGCGGGAGCGGCTACGCAGTATTTT. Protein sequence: CASSVRLAGAATQYF.

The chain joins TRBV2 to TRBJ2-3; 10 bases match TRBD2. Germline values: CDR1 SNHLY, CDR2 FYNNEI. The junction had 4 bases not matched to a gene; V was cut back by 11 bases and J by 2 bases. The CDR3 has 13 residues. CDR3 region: CALGLADTDTQYF. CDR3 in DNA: TGTGCCCTCGGACTAGCGGACACAGATACGCAGTATTTT.

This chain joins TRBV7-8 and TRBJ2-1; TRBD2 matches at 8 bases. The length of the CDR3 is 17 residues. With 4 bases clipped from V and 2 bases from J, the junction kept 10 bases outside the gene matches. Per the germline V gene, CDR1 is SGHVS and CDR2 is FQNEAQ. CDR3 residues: CASSSQPSGSAYNEQFF. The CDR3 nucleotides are TGTGCCAGCAGCTCTCAACCAAGCGGGAGCGCCTACAATGAGCAGTTCTTC. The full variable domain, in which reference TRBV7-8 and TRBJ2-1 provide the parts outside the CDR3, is GAGVSQSPRYKVAKRGQDVALRCDPISGHVSLFWYQQALGQGPEFLTYFQNEAQLDKSGLPSDRFFAERPEGSVSTLKIQRTQQEDSAVYLCASSSQPSGSAYNEQFFGPGTRLTVL.

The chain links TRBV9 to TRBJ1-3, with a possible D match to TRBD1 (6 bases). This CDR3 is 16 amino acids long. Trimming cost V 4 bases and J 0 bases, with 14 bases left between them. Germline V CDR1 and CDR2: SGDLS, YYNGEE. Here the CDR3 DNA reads TGTGCCAGCAGCCCCGGAGGACAGAGCTCTGGAAACACCATATATTTT. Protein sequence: CASSPGGQSSGNTIYF.

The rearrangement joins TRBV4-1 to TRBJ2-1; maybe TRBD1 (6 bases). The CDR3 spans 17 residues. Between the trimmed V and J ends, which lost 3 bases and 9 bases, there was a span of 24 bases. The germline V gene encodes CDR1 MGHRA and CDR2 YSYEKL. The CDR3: CASSQPPGVDRTAEQFF. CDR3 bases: TGCGCCAGCAGCCAGCCCCCAGGGGTTGACCGGACCGCTGAGCAGTTCTTC.

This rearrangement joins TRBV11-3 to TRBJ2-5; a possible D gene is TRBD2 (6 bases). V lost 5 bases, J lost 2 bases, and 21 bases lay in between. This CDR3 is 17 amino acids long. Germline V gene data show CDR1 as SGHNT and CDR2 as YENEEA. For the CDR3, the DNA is TGTGCCAGCAGCCCCGTCTGGGGGGTTGGGGGGCAAGAGACCCAGTACTTC. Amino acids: CASSPVWGVGGQETQYF.

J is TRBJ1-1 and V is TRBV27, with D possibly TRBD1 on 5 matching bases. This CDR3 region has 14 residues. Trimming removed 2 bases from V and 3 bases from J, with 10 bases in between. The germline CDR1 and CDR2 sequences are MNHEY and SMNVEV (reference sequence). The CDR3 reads CASSLKGGDTEAFF. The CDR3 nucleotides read TGTGCCAGCAGTTTAAAGGGAGGGGACACTGAAGCTTTCTTT.

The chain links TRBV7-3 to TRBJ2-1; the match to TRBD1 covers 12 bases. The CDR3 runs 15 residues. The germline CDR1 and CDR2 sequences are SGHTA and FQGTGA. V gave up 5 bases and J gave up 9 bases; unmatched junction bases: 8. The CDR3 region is CASSPGGTGGSEQFF. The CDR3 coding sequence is TGTGCCAGCAGCCCAGGCGGGACAGGGGGCAGTGAGCAGTTCTTC.

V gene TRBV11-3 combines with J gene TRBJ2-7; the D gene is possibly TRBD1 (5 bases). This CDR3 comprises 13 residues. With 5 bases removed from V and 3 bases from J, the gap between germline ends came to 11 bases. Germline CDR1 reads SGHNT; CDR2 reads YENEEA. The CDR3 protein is CASSPRQFYEQYF. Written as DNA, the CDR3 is TGTGCCAGCAGCCCGAGACAGTTCTACGAGCAGTACTTC.

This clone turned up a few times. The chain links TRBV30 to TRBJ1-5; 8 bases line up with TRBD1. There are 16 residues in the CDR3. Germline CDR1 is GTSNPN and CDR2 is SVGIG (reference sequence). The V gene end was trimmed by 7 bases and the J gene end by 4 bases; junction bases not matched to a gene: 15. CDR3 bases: TGTGCCTACAGGATTTCAGGGGGCAGGAATAATCAGCCCCAGCATTTT. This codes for CAYRISGGRNNQPQHF.

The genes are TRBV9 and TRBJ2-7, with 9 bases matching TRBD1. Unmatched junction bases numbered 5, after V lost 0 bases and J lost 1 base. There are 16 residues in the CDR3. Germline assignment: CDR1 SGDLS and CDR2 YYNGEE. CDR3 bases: TGTGCCAGCAGCGTAGGGGACAGGGTTCTTTCCTACGAGCAGTACTTC. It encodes CASSVGDRVLSYEQYF.